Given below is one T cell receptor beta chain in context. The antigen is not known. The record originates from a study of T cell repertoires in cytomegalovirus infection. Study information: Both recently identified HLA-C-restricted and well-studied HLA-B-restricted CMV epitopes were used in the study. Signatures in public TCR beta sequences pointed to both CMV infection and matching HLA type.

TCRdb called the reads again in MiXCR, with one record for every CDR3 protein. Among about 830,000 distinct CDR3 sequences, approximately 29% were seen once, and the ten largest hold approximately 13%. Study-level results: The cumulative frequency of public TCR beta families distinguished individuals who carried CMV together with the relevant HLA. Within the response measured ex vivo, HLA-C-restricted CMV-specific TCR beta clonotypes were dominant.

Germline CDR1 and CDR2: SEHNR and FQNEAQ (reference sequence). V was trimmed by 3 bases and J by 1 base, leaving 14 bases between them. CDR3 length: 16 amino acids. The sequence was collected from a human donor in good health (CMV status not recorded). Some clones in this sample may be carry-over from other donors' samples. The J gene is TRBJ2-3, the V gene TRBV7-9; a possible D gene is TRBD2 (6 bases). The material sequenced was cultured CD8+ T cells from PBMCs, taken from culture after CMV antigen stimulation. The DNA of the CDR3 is TGTGCCAGCAGCTTTTTTGGGGGGATTGGCACAGATACGCAGTATTTT. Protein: CASSFFGGIGTDTQYF. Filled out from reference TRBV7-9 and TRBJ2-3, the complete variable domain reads DTGVSQNPRHKITKRGQNVTFRCDPISEHNRLYWYRQTLGQGPEFLTYFQNEAQLEKSRLLSDRFSAERPKGSFSTLEIQRTEQGDSAMYLCASSFFGGIGTDTQYFGPGTRLTVL.